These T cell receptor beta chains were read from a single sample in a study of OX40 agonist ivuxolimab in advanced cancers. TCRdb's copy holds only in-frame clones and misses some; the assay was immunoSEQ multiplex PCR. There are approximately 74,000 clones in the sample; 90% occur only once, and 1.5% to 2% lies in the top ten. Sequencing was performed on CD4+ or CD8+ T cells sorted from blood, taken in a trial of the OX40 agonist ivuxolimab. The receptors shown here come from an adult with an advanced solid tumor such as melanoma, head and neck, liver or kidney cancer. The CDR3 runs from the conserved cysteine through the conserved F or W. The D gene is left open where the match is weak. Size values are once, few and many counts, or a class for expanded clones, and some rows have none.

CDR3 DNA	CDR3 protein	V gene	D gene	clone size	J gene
TGTGCCAGTACCTCGACTAGCGGGGGGTTAGATACGCAGTATTTT	CASTSTSGGLDTQYF	TRBV19	TRBD2	once	TRBJ2-3
TGTGCCAGCAGCTTAGGTCTAGCGGAGACGAATGAGCAGTTCTTC	CASSLGLAETNEQFF	TRBV7-8	TRBD2	.	TRBJ2-1
TGTGCCAGCAGCTTAGAGCGGGAGGGAGAGACCCAGTACTTC	CASSLEREGETQYF	TRBV7-6	TRBD2	few	TRBJ2-5
TGTGCCAGCATCGGCAGCACAGATACGCAGTATTTT	CASIGSTDTQYF	TRBV6-5	.	.	TRBJ2-3
TGTGCCAGCAGTTCACTAGCGGGTATCTACGAGCAGTACTTC	CASSSLAGIYEQYF	TRBV6-6	TRBD2	.	TRBJ2-7
TGTGCCAGTAGTAGTTTCGCTCCGGGACGGCTGAACACTGAAGCTTTCTTT	CASSSFAPGRLNTEAFF	TRBV19	.	.	TRBJ1-1
TGCGCCAGCAGCTTGGACGGATTATTTGCAGAGACCCAGTACTTC	CASSLDGLFAETQYF	TRBV5-1	.	.	TRBJ2-5
TGTGCCAGTAGTATCGAACTAGCGGGGACTAGCACAGATACGCAGTATTTT	CASSIELAGTSTDTQYF	TRBV19	TRBD2	.	TRBJ2-3
TGCGCCAGCAGTCAATCGGCACAGGTTACTGGAAACACCATATATTTT	CASSQSAQVTGNTIYF	TRBV23-1	.	.	TRBJ1-3
TGTGCCAGCAGCTCCAAGTACGAGCAGTACTTC	CASSSKYEQYF	TRBV11-3	.	.	TRBJ2-7
TGTGCCAGCAGCTTCAGCGGAGGGAACACCGGGGAGCTGTTTTTT	CASSFSGGNTGELFF	TRBV11-3	.	.	TRBJ2-2
TGTGCCAGCTCACCATCCCGGGTTGCGGGAGAGACCCAGTACTTC	CASSPSRVAGETQYF	TRBV18	.	few	TRBJ2-5
TGTGCCAGCAGCGTAGCGCTCAGCGGGACGCAGTATTTT	CASSVALSGTQYF	TRBV9	.	.	TRBJ2-3
TGTGCCAGCAGCTTCGCAAGCGCGGCGGAGACCCAGTACTTC	CASSFASAAETQYF	TRBV7-9	.	.	TRBJ2-5
TGTGCCAGCAGCCTTGAAAACATTCAGTACTTC	CASSLENIQYF	TRBV28	.	.	TRBJ2-4
TGTGCCAGCAGCCAAGATATAAACTATGGCTACACCTTC	CASSQDINYGYTF	TRBV4-2	.	.	TRBJ1-2
TGTGCCAGCAGTCAAACACGTAGCGAGCAGTTCTTC	CASSQTRSEQFF	TRBV6-5	.	.	TRBJ2-1
TGTGCCACCAGCAGAGGGACAGGGGGGGAAAGAGCTTTCTTT	CATSRGTGGERAFF	TRBV15	TRBD1	.	TRBJ1-1
TGTGCCTGGAGTGCCATGGCGGGGTCCAACACTGAAGCTTTCTTT	CAWSAMAGSNTEAFF	TRBV30	.	once	TRBJ1-1
TGTGCCAGCTCGGTGGCCCTTTGGGGCAATGAGCAGTTCTTC	CASSVALWGNEQFF	TRBV2	.	.	TRBJ2-1
TGTGCCAGCAGCTCCCCGGCTAGAGATACGCAGTATTTT	CASSSPARDTQYF	TRBV7-9	.	.	TRBJ2-3
TGTGCCAGCAGCGAGCCCCCGCCCGGGGCTAGCGGGAGGGAGAATGAGCAGTTCTTC	CASSEPPPGASGRENEQFF	TRBV9	TRBD2	.	TRBJ2-1
TGCGCCAGCAGTGAGGGGACAGACACCGGGGAGCTGTTTTTT	CASSEGTDTGELFF	TRBV10-1	TRBD1	.	TRBJ2-2
TGTGCCAGCAGTACGGACAGGGGCACAGATACGCAGTATTTT	CASSTDRGTDTQYF	TRBV28	TRBD1	.	TRBJ2-3
TGTGCCAGCAGCTATGTGTCGGGGGCGAACACTGAAGCTTTCTTT	CASSYVSGANTEAFF	TRBV28	.	.	TRBJ1-1
TGTGCCAGTAGTATAACGGCCAGGGCCGCAGATACGCAGTATTTT	CASSITARAADTQYF	TRBV19	.	.	TRBJ2-3
TGTGCCAGCAGTCCCACAGCGGGGCTCTCCAGGGACGAGCAGTACTTC	CASSPTAGLSRDEQYF	TRBV25-1	TRBD2	.	TRBJ2-7
TGTGCCAGCAGTCCCGGAAGGGGGACAGCACTCACAGATACGCAGTATTTT	CASSPGRGTALTDTQYF	TRBV7-9	TRBD1	few	TRBJ2-3
TGTGCCAGCAGTTCCCGACTAGCGGAGTACAATGAGCAGTTCTTC	CASSSRLAEYNEQFF	TRBV27	TRBD2	.	TRBJ2-1
TGTGCCAGCAGCCAGGTCTTTGCGTCTAGCGGGTACAATGAGCAGTTCTTC	CASSQVFASSGYNEQFF	TRBV4-2	TRBD2	.	TRBJ2-1
TGTGCCAGCAGTGAATATGGCGGGGAGCTGTTTTTT	CASSEYGGELFF	TRBV6-1	.	.	TRBJ2-2
TGTGCCAGCTCACCACTAATTAAACAGGGGAACACCGGGGAGCTGTTTTTT	CASSPLIKQGNTGELFF	TRBV18	.	.	TRBJ2-2
TGTGCCAGCAGCTTAGGAGCGGGAGGATACAATGAGCAGTTCTTC	CASSLGAGGYNEQFF	TRBV11-3	TRBD2	.	TRBJ2-1
TGTGCCAGCAGCCCCTCCGTGGTCCATGAGCAGTTCTTC	CASSPSVVHEQFF	TRBV11-3	.	few	TRBJ2-1
TGTGCCAGCAGCTTAAGGACCTACGAGCAGTACTTC	CASSLRTYEQYF	TRBV11-3	.	.	TRBJ2-7
TGCGCCAGCAGCCAGACTAGCGGGGGCCCAGAGGGGCTGTATTTT	CASSQTSGGPEGLYF	TRBV4-3	TRBD2	.	TRBJ2-3
TGTGCCAGTAGAGACAGGGGGCCTGAAGCTTTCTTT	CASRDRGPEAFF	TRBV19	TRBD1	.	TRBJ1-1
TGTGCCAGTAGTATAGGAGAAGTAAACTATGGCTACACCTTC	CASSIGEVNYGYTF	TRBV19	.	.	TRBJ1-2
TGTGCCAGCAGCCTCGGGACGGCGAACACCGGGGAGCTGTTTTTT	CASSLGTANTGELFF	TRBV5-8	.	.	TRBJ2-2
TGTGCCAGCAGCCAAGACAGGGGTGGTGAAAAACTGTTTTTT	CASSQDRGGEKLFF	TRBV7-2	TRBD1	.	TRBJ1-4
TGTGCCATCAGTGAGATGGGGATGCTTGAGACCCAGTACTTC	CAISEMGMLETQYF	TRBV10-3	.	.	TRBJ2-5
TGTGCCAGCAGTTTTCAAACGGCCACAGATACGCAGTATTTT	CASSFQTATDTQYF	TRBV27	.	few	TRBJ2-3
TGTGCCAGCTCACCACTTGCCCCCACGAGCGGGAGCACAGATACGCAGTATTTT	CASSPLAPTSGSTDTQYF	TRBV18	.	.	TRBJ2-3
TGTGCCAGCAGTTCCACCATCAGGGGTTTAAGAGAGACCCAGTACTTC	CASSSTIRGLRETQYF	TRBV27	.	.	TRBJ2-5
TGTGCCAGCAGCCCTCATGGGGTGGGCGGGGAGCTGTTTTTT	CASSPHGVGGELFF	TRBV6-5	.	.	TRBJ2-2
TGTGCCAGCAGTCTCGACAGGGGGCAGGGTACGCAGTATTTT	CASSLDRGQGTQYF	TRBV11-2	TRBD1	few	TRBJ2-3
TGTGCCAGTAGTAATCAGGGGGGGTTAAGCACTGAAGCTTTCTTT	CASSNQGGLSTEAFF	TRBV19	TRBD1	.	TRBJ1-1
TGTGCCAGCAGCTTATCCGGGACAGGGCCTGGGGAGCTGTTTTTT	CASSLSGTGPGELFF	TRBV7-9	TRBD1	.	TRBJ2-2
TGCGCCAGCAGCAGCGGTACTAGCGGAGCTAGCACAGATACGCAGTATTTT	CASSSGTSGASTDTQYF	TRBV5-1	TRBD2	.	TRBJ2-3
TGTGCCAGCAGCTTGGGTAGCGGGTCATCGGAGACCCAGTACTTC	CASSLGSGSSETQYF	TRBV5-4	TRBD2	once	TRBJ2-5
TGTGCCAGCAGCTTCCCTAGGACTAGCGGGGGGGACACAGATACGCAGTATTTT	CASSFPRTSGGDTDTQYF	TRBV7-3	TRBD2	once	TRBJ2-3
TGTGCCACCAGCGGGCGGACAGGACCCTACGAGCAGTACTTC	CATSGRTGPYEQYF	TRBV15	TRBD1	once	TRBJ2-7
TGTGCCAGCTCAGAGGGCCATCTCAAAAACATTCAGTACTTC	CASSEGHLKNIQYF	TRBV18	.	.	TRBJ2-4
TGTGCCAGCAGCACCGGACAGGGTACCACTGAAGCTTTCTTT	CASSTGQGTTEAFF	TRBV5-4	TRBD1	.	TRBJ1-1
TGTGCCAGCAGTTTATCCGGGACACGGCCGGAGACCCAGTACTTC	CASSLSGTRPETQYF	TRBV27	.	.	TRBJ2-5
TGTGCCAGCAGTTTACCGGGGGGGCCCCCCGGGGAGCTGTTTTTT	CASSLPGGPPGELFF	TRBV28	TRBD2	.	TRBJ2-2
TGTGCCACCAGCAGAGGGGAGGGCAATCAGCCCCAGCATTTT	CATSRGEGNQPQHF	TRBV15	.	once	TRBJ1-5
TGTGCCAGCCGATTACCCAGCGGGGAAAAACTGTTTTTT	CASRLPSGEKLFF	TRBV6-6	.	.	TRBJ1-4
TGTGCCAGCTCACAGGGACAGGGGGAGTTTGGCTACACCTTC	CASSQGQGEFGYTF	TRBV18	TRBD1	.	TRBJ1-2
TGTGCCAGCAGTGAAAGGTCCCTCTCCTACAATGAGCAGTTCTTC	CASSERSLSYNEQFF	TRBV6-1	.	.	TRBJ2-1